Listed below are T cell receptor beta chains from one sample, sequenced in a study of blood T cells in healthy people across ages. Using its own MiXCR run on the 5' RACE reads, TCRdb lists one record per CDR3 protein. The sample comprises some 800,000 distinct CDR3 sequences, more than 40% of which are singletons, and around 21% rests with the top ten. Sequenced: blood. All receptors come from a man between 60 and 70 years old in good health. Both conserved end residues are part of each CDR3. The D gene is left open where the match is weak. Part of the rows lack a size; the others show once, few, many or a class for expanded clones.

CDR3 DNA,CDR3 protein,clone size,J gene,V gene,D gene
TGCAGTGCTAGAGTACCGATCGGCAGGGAGCTGTTTTTT,CSARVPIGRELFF,once,TRBJ2-2,TRBV20-1,NA
TGCGCCAGCAGCTACCCTTCGGGCACTGAAGCTTTCTTT,CASSYPSGTEAFF,NA,TRBJ1-1,TRBV5-1,NA
TGTGCCAGCAGTCAGAGATTGGGACAGGGGGAAGAGACCCAGTACTTC,CASSQRLGQGEETQYF,NA,TRBJ2-5,TRBV12-3/TRBV12-4,TRBD1
TGTGCCACCTCCGAGTTTGGGGAAAGAGAGACCCAGTACTTC,CATSEFGERETQYF,NA,TRBJ2-5,TRBV11-2,NA
TGTGCCAGCAGCTCGTCCGGGACTAAGACGCAGTATTTT,CASSSSGTKTQYF,few,TRBJ2-3,TRBV7-2,TRBD2
TGTGCCAGCAGGGTAAGGACAGGTGAAACCTACGAGCAGTACTTC,CASRVRTGETYEQYF,NA,TRBJ2-7,TRBV6-1,TRBD1
TGCGCCAGCAGCGGGGGGCAAGACACTGAAGCTTTCTTT,CASSGGQDTEAFF,NA,TRBJ1-1,TRBV5-1,NA
TGTGCCAGCAGCACTAAGGGACTAGGGAATGAGCAGTTCTTC,CASSTKGLGNEQFF,few,TRBJ2-1,TRBV2,TRBD2
TGCGCCAGCAGATTGGTCCGGAACAGACCGAACACTGAAGCTTTCTTT,CASRLVRNRPNTEAFF,NA,TRBJ1-1,TRBV5-1,NA
TGTGCCAGCAGCTTGAGACGGACTAGCGGGGGCCCTCGGGAGACCCAGTACTTC,CASSLRRTSGGPRETQYF,NA,TRBJ2-5,TRBV7-2,TRBD2
TGTGCCATCAGTGAGTCGAGCGGGGAGAAGCAGTACTTC,CAISESSGEKQYF,many,TRBJ2-7,TRBV10-3,TRBD2
TGTGCCAGCAAAGGACAGTTCAATGAAAAACTGTTTTTT,CASKGQFNEKLFF,NA,TRBJ1-4,TRBV2,NA
TGTGCCAGCAGCTTACAGAGGCCTCCGGATACGCAGTATTTT,CASSLQRPPDTQYF,NA,TRBJ2-3,TRBV11-2,NA
TGCGCCAGCAGCCGGGGGAATTCGGGACTAGACCCTTACGAGCAGTACTTC,CASSRGNSGLDPYEQYF,NA,TRBJ2-7,TRBV5-1,TRBD2
TGCAGTGCTTGGACTAGCGGGCGTAGCACAGATACGCAGTATTTT,CSAWTSGRSTDTQYF,NA,TRBJ2-3,TRBV20-1,TRBD2
TGCAGTGCTTACGGGACTAGCGGGGGGTCAGATACGCAGTATTTT,CSAYGTSGGSDTQYF,NA,TRBJ2-3,TRBV20-1,TRBD2
TGCAGTGCTGCCCCGACTAGCGGGGTGGTGGGGGAGCAGTTCTTC,CSAAPTSGVVGEQFF,few,TRBJ2-1,TRBV20-1,TRBD2
TGTGCCAGCAGCGGTGGGGTCGGGACTACGCTGGGGGAGCAGTACTTC,CASSGGVGTTLGEQYF,NA,TRBJ2-4,TRBV7-2,TRBD2
TGTGCCCGCTCCCGCCAGGGCGGGTCCAATGAGCAGTTCTTC,CARSRQGGSNEQFF,NA,TRBJ2-1,TRBV18,NA
TGCAGTGCTAGAGATCGGGCTAGCGGGGCTCACGTTACGCAGTATTTT,CSARDRASGAHVTQYF,NA,TRBJ2-3,TRBV20-1,TRBD2
TGTGCCAGCGAAGCGGTCCTTAAGGATGAGCAGTTCTTC,CASEAVLKDEQFF,few,TRBJ2-1,TRBV6-6,NA
TGTGCCGGCAGCCAAGATGCTAGCGGGGGCAAATACGAGCAGTACTTC,CAGSQDASGGKYEQYF,NA,TRBJ2-7,TRBV3-1,TRBD2
TGTGCCAGCAGCCCCTGGGGGGGGCGAGGAGTTGCAACTAATGAAAAACTGTTTTTT,CASSPWGGRGVATNEKLFF,NA,TRBJ1-4,TRBV9,NA
TGTGCCATCAGTGCGGGGACAACAACTAATTCACCCCTCCACTTT,CAISAGTTTNSPLHF,NA,TRBJ1-6,TRBV10-3,NA
TGCAGCGTTCCCGACTTAAACTATGGCTACACCTTC,CSVPDLNYGYTF,few,TRBJ1-2,TRBV29-1,NA
TGTGCCAGCAGTTACGGCAGGGCTCGTGAGCAGTTCTTC,CASSYGRAREQFF,NA,TRBJ2-1,TRBV6-2/TRBV6-3,NA
TGTGCCAGCAGCAAAGCGGGGGGTGAAGGCTACACCTTC,CASSKAGGEGYTF,few,TRBJ1-2,TRBV21-1,NA
TGCGCCAGCAGCCAAGAGGCAGGTGGGGCTAATGAAAAACTGTTTTTT,CASSQEAGGANEKLFF,few,TRBJ1-4,TRBV4-3,NA
TGTGCCAGCAGCATCCGAGGTAGGATGGGTCCCGCAGATACGCAGTATTTT,CASSIRGRMGPADTQYF,NA,TRBJ2-3,TRBV21-1,NA
TGTGCCAGCAGTTACGTGGGGGGGGAGCGGGGGAGAAATGAGCAGTTCTTC,CASSYVGGERGRNEQFF,NA,TRBJ2-1,TRBV6-6,TRBD2
TGTGCCAGCAGCTTACGTTTCGGGACTAGCAGGACAGATACGCAGTATTTT,CASSLRFGTSRTDTQYF,few,TRBJ2-3,TRBV7-2,TRBD2
TGTGCCAGCAGCCATCGGACAGGGGGCGAGCAGTACTTC,CASSHRTGGEQYF,NA,TRBJ2-7,TRBV3-1,TRBD1
TGTGCCACCAGCAGAGTAGGATCCTACGAGCAGTACTTC,CATSRVGSYEQYF,few,TRBJ2-7,TRBV15,NA
TGCGCCAGCAGCTTGGTCAGCAAGGAGAATGAGCAGTTCTTC,CASSLVSKENEQFF,NA,TRBJ2-1,TRBV5-1,NA
TGTGCCAGCGGGGGAGTGGGGTACGAGCAGTACTTC,CASGGVGYEQYF,many,TRBJ2-7,TRBV13,NA
TGCGCCAGCAGCCAAGCCCGCGTGGCTAGCGGGGGGCTGGATGAGCAGTACTTC,CASSQARVASGGLDEQYF,NA,TRBJ2-5,TRBV4-3,TRBD2
TGTGCCAGCAGCTTACTAGCGGGGGGGTTGGTGCAGTACTTC,CASSLLAGGLVQYF,NA,TRBJ2-7,TRBV7-2,TRBD2
TGTGCCAGCAGTTACGGCGGGGGGAGCACAGATACGCAGTATTTT,CASSYGGGSTDTQYF,NA,TRBJ2-3,TRBV6-5,TRBD2
TGTGCCAGCAACTGGGGGCGAGAGACCCAGTACTTC,CASNWGRETQYF,many,TRBJ2-5,TRBV7-2,NA
TGTGCCATCAGTGACGAATCTAGCGGGAATTCAGAGACCCAGTACTTC,CAISDESSGNSETQYF,few,TRBJ2-5,TRBV10-3,TRBD2
TGTGCCAGCAGTTACATGGGTAACGGTGGCTACACCTTC,CASSYMGNGGYTF,NA,TRBJ1-2,TRBV6-5,NA
TGCGCCAGCAGCTCACTGGCGGGAGAAAACAATGAGCAGTTCTTC,CASSSLAGENNEQFF,NA,TRBJ2-1,TRBV5-1,TRBD2
TGCAGCGTTGAAGGTCTATCAGACAATGAGCAGTTCTTC,CSVEGLSDNEQFF,NA,TRBJ2-1,TRBV29-1,NA
TGCAGTGCTACCCCCCGCTGGCGGACAGGGGGGATGGTTAGCACAGATACGCAGTATTTT,CSATPRWRTGGMVSTDTQYF,few,TRBJ2-3,TRBV20-1,TRBD1
TGTGCCAGCAGCTTAGCTGGTCTTTCCTTGGACAGGAGCTCCTACAATGAGCAGTTCTTC,CASSLAGLSLDRSSYNEQFF,few,TRBJ2-1,TRBV7-9,TRBD1
TGTGCCAGCAGCGGCGGGACAGGCGCCATCGAGACCCAGTACTTC,CASSGGTGAIETQYF,NA,TRBJ2-5,TRBV9,TRBD1
TGTGCCAGCAGCTTAGACGGGGTTGCCACCGGGGAGCTGTTTTTT,CASSLDGVATGELFF,NA,TRBJ2-2,TRBV7-9,NA
TGTGCCAGCAGTCTCGCCAGATCTTATGGCTACACCTTC,CASSLARSYGYTF,once,TRBJ1-2,TRBV6-2/TRBV6-3,NA
TGCGCCAGCAGCCAAGATAACAGGGGTGGGATAGATACGCAGTATTTT,CASSQDNRGGIDTQYF,NA,TRBJ2-3,TRBV4-3,TRBD1
TGTGCCAGCAGCACAGGGGTGGAGACCCAGTACTTC,CASSTGVETQYF,many,TRBJ2-5,TRBV7-9,TRBD1
TGCAGCGGTGGGGGGGCCGACGGCTACACCTTC,CSGGGADGYTF,few,TRBJ1-2,TRBV29-1,NA
TGCGCCAGCAGTCACTCCGGGACGGGGGACGCGGAGACCCAGTACTTC,CASSHSGTGDAETQYF,NA,TRBJ2-5,TRBV23-1,NA